These T cell receptor beta chains were read from a single sample in a study of blood T cells in healthy people across ages. A single record per CDR3 protein comes from TCRdb applying MiXCR to the 5' RACE reads. The sample consists of 380,000 or so distinct CDR3 sequences, approximately 51% of them appearing once. Sequences were obtained from blood. The receptor source for this set is a man aged 60 to 75 in good health. The CDR3 runs from the conserved cysteine through the conserved F or W. D genes are given only for firm matches. Size is omitted from some rows. Given values are once, few, many or a class for expanded clones.

length,J,D,size,V,DNA,CDR3
14,TRBJ2-1,.,many,TRBV27,TGTGCCAGCAGTTTAATCCACAGGGTGAATGAGCAGTTCTTC,CASSLIHRVNEQFF
13,TRBJ2-7,TRBD2,.,TRBV6-5,TGTGCCAGCAGAGCTAGCGGGAGTTACGAGCAGTACTTC,CASRASGSYEQYF
17,TRBJ2-4,.,.,TRBV6-5,TGTGCCAGCAGTTACGATCCTCCCCTTGGGGTCAAAAACATTCAGTACTTC,CASSYDPPLGVKNIQYF
16,TRBJ2-7,.,.,TRBV7-8,TGTGCCAGCAGCCCGCGGGACCTGGCGGTTTCCTACGAGCAGTGCTTC,CASSPRDLAVSYEQCF
14,TRBJ2-5,TRBD1,.,TRBV28,TGTGCCAGCAGAAAACAGGGGGCAGTGGTGACCCAGTACTTC,CASRKQGAVVTQYF
15,TRBJ2-7,.,once,TRBV9,TGTGCCAGCAGCCCTCGTGGGGGTCACTACTACGAGCAGTACTTC,CASSPRGGHYYEQYF
15,TRBJ1-2,TRBD1,.,TRBV5-1,TGCGCCAGCAGCTTGGAGGGGGCGAACGACTATGGCTACACCTTC,CASSLEGANDYGYTF
15,TRBJ2-5,TRBD1,few,TRBV11-2,TGTGCCAGCAGCTTAGAAAGGACAGGGCAAGAGACCCAGTACTTC,CASSLERTGQETQYF
21,TRBJ2-5,TRBD2,.,TRBV4-2,TGTGCCAGCAGCCAAGTCTGGGGACAGGCTTCAACTAGCGGGACGCAAGAGACCCAGTACTTC,CASSQVWGQASTSGTQETQYF
17,TRBJ2-3,.,.,TRBV3-1,TGTGCCAGCAGCCAAGATCATAAGACTATGAACACAGATACGCAGTATTTT,CASSQDHKTMNTDTQYF
15,TRBJ2-1,.,.,TRBV5-1,TGCGCCAGCAGCTTTGACGGGCCGGCCTACAATGAGCAGTTCTTC,CASSFDGPAYNEQFF
16,TRBJ2-3,.,.,TRBV5-4,TGTGCCAGCAGCCGATATCAGGGGTCTCCCACAGATACGCAGTATTTT,CASSRYQGSPTDTQYF
13,TRBJ2-7,.,.,TRBV19,TGTGCCAGTAGTAGACAGGCCTCCTACGAGCAGTACTTC,CASSRQASYEQYF
13,TRBJ1-2,.,few,TRBV3-1,TGTGCCAGCAGTCCCGGGGGGGTTTGGGGCTACACCTTC,CASSPGGVWGYTF
16,TRBJ2-1,TRBD2,few,TRBV20-1,TGCAGTGCTAGCGGGACTAGCGGGAGGCGATCGAATGAGCAGTTCTTC,CSASGTSGRRSNEQFF
14,TRBJ2-7,TRBD1,many,TRBV12-3/TRBV12-4,TGTGCCAGCAGCCTACAGGGGTGGACCTACGAGCAGTACTTC,CASSLQGWTYEQYF
18,TRBJ2-3,TRBD2,.,TRBV5-1,TGCGCCAGCAGCCTTTCCGGACTAGCGGGCTCTAGCACAGATACGCAGTATTTT,CASSLSGLAGSSTDTQYF
14,TRBJ2-1,.,.,TRBV9,TGTGCCAGCAGCGTAGAACTAGGCCCCAATGAGCAGTTCTTC,CASSVELGPNEQFF
15,TRBJ1-6,.,.,TRBV25-1,TGTGCCAGCAGTCCCCGGGGGTCTCGGGGTTCACCCCTCCACTTT,CASSPRGSRGSPLHF
13,TRBJ2-1,.,few,TRBV29-1,TGCAGCGTAGAGGCTACCCAGAGGGGTGAGCAGTTCTTC,CSVEATQRGEQFF
15,TRBJ2-5,TRBD2,many,TRBV9,TGTGCCAGCAGCGTAGGCGGGAGAGAGTCGGAGACCCAGTACTTC,CASSVGGRESETQYF
13,TRBJ2-5,TRBD1,.,TRBV11-2,TGTGCCAGCAGCCATGACAGGGGAGAGACCCAGTACTTC,CASSHDRGETQYF
14,TRBJ2-1,.,.,TRBV2,TGTGCCAGCGCTCCAGGGGAATTCTACAATGAGCAGTTCTTC,CASAPGEFYNEQFF
15,TRBJ2-5,.,few,TRBV6-5,TGTGCCAGCAGTTACTCGAAAGACCAGAGGGAGACCCAGTACTTC,CASSYSKDQRETQYF
18,TRBJ2-1,TRBD2,few,TRBV7-6,TGTGCCAGCAGCCGGGGGCAAGCGGGGGGGATTATGTACAATGAGCAGTTCTTC,CASSRGQAGGIMYNEQFF
14,TRBJ2-1,.,.,TRBV2,TGTGCCAGCAGTAACGGTCCCGGAGGTAATGAGCAGTTCTTC,CASSNGPGGNEQFF
14,TRBJ2-1,TRBD2,.,TRBV20-1,TGCAGTGCTAGTACTAGCGGGAGAAACAATGAGCAGTTCTTC,CSASTSGRNNEQFF
15,TRBJ1-5,TRBD1,.,TRBV7-2,TGTGCCAGCAGCTCCCAGGGGGTTACGGATCAGCCCCAGCATTTT,CASSSQGVTDQPQHF
13,TRBJ1-5,.,.,TRBV20-1,TGCAGTGGAACCCGGGACATCAATCAGCCCCAGCATTTT,CSGTRDINQPQHF
15,TRBJ2-2,.,few,TRBV4-3,TGCGCCAGCAGCCCGGACGACGCGAACACCGGGGAGCTGTTTTTT,CASSPDDANTGELFF
14,TRBJ2-7,TRBD1,few,TRBV7-9,TGTGCCAGCAGCTTAGACAGGGGGGTACACGAGCAGTACTTC,CASSLDRGVHEQYF